This T cell receptor beta chain was obtained from a study of PD-1 blockade in mismatch repair-deficient tumors (TCRdb year 2017). Regarding the complete study: Between September 2013 and September 2016, the trial enrolled around 91 consecutive patients with 11 to 12 mismatch repair-deficient cancer types, every one of whom had been previously treated and was progressing. Deep sequencing of TCR CDR3 regions was used to track tumor-associated T cell clones in peripheral blood of patients responding to PD-1 blockade.

Mismatch repair deficiency was established in every enrolled patient by polymerase chain reaction or immunohistochemistry. A few patients who responded to pembrolizumab therapy underwent TCR sequencing. In the phase II trial, pembrolizumab PD-1 blockade was tested prospectively in advanced mismatch repair-deficient cancers, no matter which tissue of origin the cancers came from. Peripheral blood T cell samples were gathered serially, both before PD-1 blockade started and at multiple time points afterward. Blood sampling time points were reported as weeks after the first dose of pembrolizumab. Of note for this clone: Its binding antigen is unknown. Base qualities are not at hand, and no much larger clone is one base apart.

Here is what the overall study found, with its caveats: Tumor-resident clones, often undetectable in blood before treatment, expanded rapidly after pembrolizumab and then contracted, generally before radiologic responses.

The CDR3 sequence holds 17 residues, the cysteine and phenylalanine included. Just CDR3 DNA is preserved here, 51 bases in frame from base 1. Here V drops 5 bases and J drops 7 bases, and the junction holds 12 bases not matched to any gene. For CDR1 and CDR2, the germline V gene (reference sequence) lists PRHDT and FYEKMQ. The method behind the library was the immunoSEQ multiplex PCR assay. TCRdb provides this immuneACCESS table in a form limited to in-frame rearrangements. Some clones are lacking; in checked studies, under half of them reflect an unresolved V gene, and why the rest are absent is not known. Present in this sample are some 130,000 clones, around nine tenths of which were seen just once. The ten largest clones add up to approximately 12% of the sample.

The TCR comes from an adult with mismatch repair-deficient cancer. The sequencing here drew on peripheral blood, taken approximately 71 weeks after starting pembrolizumab. This receptor chain uses TRBV13 and TRBJ2-1; a stretch of 12 junction bases matches TRBD2. The sequenced DNA is TGTGCCAGCAGCCCGAGGAGTCTAGCGGGAGGGATTAATGAGCAGTTCTTC. The encoded protein is CASSPRSLAGGINEQFF.